This TCR beta chain was recovered during a study of blood T cell repertoires in COVID-19. Study summary: Italy, Spain and the United States were the sources of the convalescent and acute COVID-19 samples. T cells, B-cell-depleted T cells, or PBMCs provided the cDNA or gDNA that served as material.

The germline V gene encodes CDR1 SGHDN and CDR2 FVKESK. Trimming pared 3 bases from V and 0 bases from J, leaving 8 bases between. The CDR3 length is 14 residues. Authors' data handling: Counts of nucleated cells, estimated from reference gene primer amplification, were obtained. This table comes from immunoSEQ multiplex PCR, and its TCRdb copy is limited to in-frame clones, with some not included. Clonal size and the V and J genes are those of that table, whereas D and trimming came from the DNA. The sample lists about 47,000 clones; roughly 80% were seen once. The chain joins TRBV14 to TRBJ1-1; D gene unclear. Input material: peripheral blood. This receptor was obtained from a man aged 50 or older with acute or convalescent COVID-19. The CDR3 DNA sequence: TGTGCCAGCAGCCAGACTTCATTGAACACTGAAGCTTTCTTT. It is translated as CASSQTSLNTEAFF.